A single sample is the source of the 19 T cell receptor beta chains below, sequenced in a study of blood T cell repertoires in COVID-19. The assay was immunoSEQ multiplex PCR, and TCRdb's table has in-frame clones only and misses some. The sample has approximately 290,000 clones; around 90% are singletons. The sample comprised PBMCs or T cells enriched from blood (not recorded which). Source of these receptors: a woman in her twenties or thirties who had recovered from COVID-19.

The rearrangement joins TRBV14 to TRBJ2-1, with a weak D call TRBD2 (5 bases). Germline loops: CDR1 SGHDN, CDR2 FVKESK. Trimming took off 4 bases at V and 6 bases at J, with 22 bases between the two ends. The CDR3 is 17 amino acids. The CDR3 reads CASSLIDQAGPFNEQFF. DNA for the CDR3: TGTGCCAGCAGCCTCATCGACCAGGCGGGCCCATTCAATGAGCAGTTCTTC.

In DNA form, the CDR3 reads TGTGCCAGCACTCAGGGGAGTGGGAACGAGCAGTACTTC. This gives the protein CASTQGSGNEQYF. V and J are TRBV6-5 and TRBJ2-7; D is possibly TRBD1 (6 bases). The germline V and J ends were trimmed by 7 bases and 5 bases, with 15 bases remaining between them. The CDR3 is 13 amino acids. Germline lookup yields CDR1 MNHEY and CDR2 SVGAGI.

The gene calls are TRBV6-1 and TRBJ2-3, with 7 bases aligning to TRBD2. The CDR3 covers 18 residues. Trimming cost V 4 bases and J 1 base; bases outside gene matches: 14. Looked up from germline, CDR1 is MNHNS and CDR2 is SASEGT. The CDR3 coding sequence is TGTGCCAGCAGTGGAAGGGACTACCTCTCGGGGGGCACAGATACGCAGTATTTT. Amino acid sequence: CASSGRDYLSGGTDTQYF.

The chain has TRBV18 and TRBJ1-2; D gene ambiguous. CDR3 length: 13 residues. V gave up 6 bases and J gave up 4 bases, with 12 bases separating them. Germline V gene data show CDR1 as KGHSH and CDR2 as LQKENI. CDR3 residues: CASSPTFSYGYTF. CDR3 bases: TGTGCCAGCTCCCCAACATTCTCCTATGGCTACACCTTC.

The rearrangement uses TRBV28 and TRBJ2-7; tentative D call: TRBD1 (5 bases). This CDR3 region has 16 residues. The germline V gene has CDR1 MDHEN and CDR2 SYDVKM. Deletions cut 3 bases from V and 2 bases from J, with 17 bases between. The CDR3 loop is CASSFGARLSPYEQYF. The DNA of the CDR3 is TGTGCCAGCAGTTTTGGGGCCAGACTTTCCCCCTACGAGCAGTACTTC. Complete variable domain (other parts from reference TRBV28 and TRBJ2-7): DVKVTQSSRYLVKRTGEKVFLECVQDMDHENMFWYRQDPGLGLRLIYFSYDVKMKEKGDIPEGYSVSREKKERFSLILESASTNQTSMYLCASSFGARLSPYEQYFGPGTRLTVT.

The chain links TRBV19 to TRBJ1-2; TRBD1 is a possible D gene (5 bases). This CDR3 contains 14 residues. With 6 bases removed from V and 0 bases from J, the gap between germline ends came to 11 bases. The germline V gene encodes CDR1 LNHDA and CDR2 SQIVND (reference sequence). This chain's CDR3 is CASSDQTANYGYTF. The DNA for the CDR3 is TGTGCCAGTAGCGACCAGACAGCTAACTATGGCTACACCTTC.

The rearrangement links TRBV12-3 or TRBV12-4 to TRBJ2-1; D call uncertain. The CDR3 runs to 12 residues. Trimming stripped 2 bases from V and 10 bases from J, with 9 bases between. The CDR3 reads CASSLTLREQFF. CDR3 nucleotides: TGTGCCAGCAGTTTAACCCTGAGGGAGCAGTTCTTC.

This clone was detected a few times. This chain uses TRBV4-1 with TRBJ2-1; 7 bases line up with TRBD2. Germline lookup yields CDR1 MGHRA and CDR2 YSYEKL. Losses at the gene ends were 5 bases for V and 7 bases for J; bases not matched to a gene: 14. This CDR3 contains 16 residues. The CDR3 region has the DNA TGCGCCAGCAGCGAGGAAGAGGGAACGGGAGGAAATGAGCAGTTCTTC. Encoded protein: CASSEEEGTGGNEQFF.

This clone has only one observation. This sequence joins TRBV5-1 and TRBJ2-1; 7 nucleotides align to TRBD1. Germline CDR1 reads SGHRS; CDR2 reads YFSETQ. This CDR3 comprises 16 residues. The ends lost 0 bases at V and 7 bases at J; junction bases unmatched: 10. DNA of the CDR3: TGCGCCAGCAGCTTGGTCGGACCAGGGGGATCTAATGAGCAGTTCTTC. Protein sequence: CASSLVGPGGSNEQFF.

V and J are TRBV5-5 and TRBJ2-3, with 8 positions matching TRBD1. The V gene's germline CDR1 is SGHKS and CDR2 YYEKEE (reference sequence). There are 16 residues in the CDR3. Trimming removed 3 bases from V and 6 bases from J; junction bases left unmatched: 12. CDR3 DNA: TGTGCCAGCAGCTGGCGTCCGGGACAGGTCCAGGATACGCAGTATTTT. Protein sequence: CASSWRPGQVQDTQYF.

The chain couples TRBV10-3 to TRBJ2-5, with a possible D match to TRBD2 (5 bases). Trimming took 4 bases from V and 5 from J, leaving 11 bases between them. The CDR3 runs 13 residues. Looked up from germline, CDR1 is ENHRY and CDR2 is SYGVKD. The CDR3 loop is CAISVEEGETQYF. The CDR3, as DNA: TGTGCCATCAGTGTGGAGGAAGGGGAGACCCAGTACTTC.

V gene TRBV30 combines with J gene TRBJ1-1; D is undetermined. V was trimmed by 2 bases and J by 5 bases, leaving 9 bases between them. CDR1 and CDR2 (germline): GTSNPN, SVGIG (reference sequence). This CDR3 is built from 12 residues. CDR3 sequence: CAWSRAGTEAFF. DNA for the CDR3: TGTGCCTGGAGTAGAGCAGGTACTGAAGCTTTCTTT.

This chain connects TRBV28 to TRBJ1-2; TRBD1 is a possible D gene (6 bases). V gave up 5 bases and J gave up 0 bases, with 13 bases separating them. The CDR3 has 15 amino acids. The germline CDR1 and CDR2 sequences are MDHEN and SYDVKM. The CDR3 sequence is CASSGQSTPNYGYTF. DNA for the CDR3: TGTGCCAGCAGTGGACAGAGCACTCCTAACTATGGCTACACCTTC.

The chain carries TRBV2 and TRBJ1-1; D is uncertain. The CDR3 has 13 residues. V shed 6 bases and J shed 4 bases, with 12 bases lying between them. The germline gives CDR1 SNHLY, CDR2 FYNNEI. CDR3 residues: CASSWSPGTEAFF. In nucleotides, the CDR3 is TGTGCCAGCAGCTGGTCACCAGGCACTGAAGCTTTCTTT.

This chain links TRBV7-2 with TRBJ1-4; no clear D gene. CDR1 and CDR2 from the germline V gene are SGHTA and FQGNSA. The CDR3 runs to 17 residues. V dropped 1 base and J dropped 0 bases, with 12 bases sitting between them. CDR3 region: CASSLDGDPATNEKLFF. CDR3 DNA: TGTGCCAGCAGCTTAGACGGGGATCCGGCAACTAATGAAAAACTGTTTTTT.

The chain joins TRBV27 to TRBJ2-7; 11 bases fit TRBD2. Trimming took 4 bases from V and 6 from J; bases not matched to a gene: 2. CDR3 length: 13 amino acids. CDR1 and CDR2 from the germline V gene are MNHEY and SMNVEV (reference sequence). CDR3 residues: CASSSLAGGEQYF. The DNA for the CDR3 is TGTGCCAGCAGTTCCCTAGCGGGAGGCGAGCAGTACTTC.

The J gene is TRBJ2-3, the V gene TRBV7-2; 7 bases map to TRBD2. From germline, CDR1 is SGHTA and CDR2 FQGNSA. J lost 4 bases, V lost 0 bases, and 7 bases had no gene match. The CDR3 consists of 16 residues. The CDR3 DNA follows: TGTGCCAGCAGCTTAGCGAGCGGGATTAGCGCAGATACGCAGTATTTT. Translated: CASSLASGISADTQYF.

The chain joins TRBV5-1 to TRBJ2-3; TRBD2 matches 15 bases. The V gene end was trimmed by 2 bases and the J gene end by 4 bases; junction bases not matched to a gene: 11. CDR3 length: 19 amino acids. Germline CDR1 is SGHRS and CDR2 is YFSETQ. CDR3 amino acids: CASSLTGLAGGPHADTQYF. Written as DNA, the CDR3 is TGCGCCAGCAGCTTAACCGGACTAGCGGGAGGGCCCCATGCAGATACGCAGTATTTT. Full variable domain (rest looked up from reference TRBV5-1 and TRBJ2-3): KAGVTQTPRYLIKTRGQQVTLSCSPISGHRSVSWYQQTPGQGLQFLFEYFSETQRNKGNFPGRFSGRQFSNSRSEMNVSTLELGDSALYLCASSLTGLAGGPHADTQYFGPGTRLTVL.

V is TRBV4-2 and J is TRBJ1-1; perhaps TRBD1 as D (6 bases). This CDR3 region has 14 residues. The V end lost 2 bases, the J end lost 8 bases, and 15 bases lay between the germline ends. Per the germline V gene, CDR1 is LGHNA and CDR2 is YNFKEQ. CDR3 coding DNA: TGTGCCAGCAGCCAACGGATCACAGGGCGCGAAGCTTTCTTT. Protein sequence: CASSQRITGREAFF.